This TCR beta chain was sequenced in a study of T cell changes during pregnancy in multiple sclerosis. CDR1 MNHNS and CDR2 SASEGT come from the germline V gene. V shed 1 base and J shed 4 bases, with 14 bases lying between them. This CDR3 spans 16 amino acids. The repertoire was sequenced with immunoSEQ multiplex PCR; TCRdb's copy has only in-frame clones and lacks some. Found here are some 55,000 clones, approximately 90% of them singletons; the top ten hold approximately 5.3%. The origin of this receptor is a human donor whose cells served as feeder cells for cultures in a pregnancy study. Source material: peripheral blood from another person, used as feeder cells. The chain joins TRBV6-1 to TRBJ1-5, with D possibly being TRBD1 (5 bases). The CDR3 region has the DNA TGTGCCAGCAGTGAAGGGTCAGGGAAAGGGAATCAGCCCCAGCATTTT. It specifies CASSEGSGKGNQPQHF.